This T cell receptor beta chain was profiled in a study of lymphopenia after photon versus proton radiotherapy. From germline, CDR1 is SGHRS and CDR2 YFSETQ. CDR3 size: 16 residues. J was trimmed by 6 bases and V by 4 bases; bases with no gene match: 11. As to this clone: Antigen unknown.

Here immunoSEQ multiplex PCR was the method, and the copy in TCRdb shows in-frame clones only, minus some. Among roughly 32,000 clones listed, 94% were seen once. Broader study findings: A bigger post-nadir fall in TCR diversity correlated inversely with survival time in deceased patients. After lymphocyte nadir, photon-treated repertoires showed oligoclonal expansion, especially CD8+ Temra. Proton therapy kept repertoires fairly stable, unlike photons, which gained effector/memory cells.

This receptor was taken from a woman in her forties or fifties with cholangiocarcinoma. The chain couples TRBV5-1 to TRBJ2-2, with 8 nucleotides matching TRBD1. This specimen consisted of peripheral blood, obtained from a patient treated with photon-based radiotherapy. CDR3 DNA sequence: TGCGCCAGCAGCCGAGACAGGGGCCCCTCCTCCGGGGAGCTGTTTTTT. Protein: CASSRDRGPSSGELFF.